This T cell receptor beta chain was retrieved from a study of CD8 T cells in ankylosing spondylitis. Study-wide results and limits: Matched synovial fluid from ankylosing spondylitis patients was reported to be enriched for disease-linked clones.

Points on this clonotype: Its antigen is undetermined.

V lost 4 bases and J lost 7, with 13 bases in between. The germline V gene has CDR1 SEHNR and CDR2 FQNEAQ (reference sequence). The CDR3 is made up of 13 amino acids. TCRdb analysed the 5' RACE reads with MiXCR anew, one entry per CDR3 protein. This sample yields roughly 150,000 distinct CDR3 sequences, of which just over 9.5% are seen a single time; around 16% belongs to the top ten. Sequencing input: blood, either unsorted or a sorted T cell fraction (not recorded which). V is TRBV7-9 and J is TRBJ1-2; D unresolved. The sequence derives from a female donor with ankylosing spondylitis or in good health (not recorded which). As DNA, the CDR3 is TGTGCCAGCAGCTCCCCCGGACGGGGTGGCTACACCTTC. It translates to CASSSPGRGGYTF.